This TCR beta chain comes out of a study of blood T cell repertoires in COVID-19. This clone was found once. Some clones are missing from TCRdb's copy, which holds only in-frame ones; the method was immunoSEQ multiplex PCR. Found here are under 250,000 clones, about 79% of them singletons; the top ten hold approximately 9.1%. Between the trimmed V and J ends, which lost 3 bases and 7 bases, there was a span of 12 bases. The CDR3 is made up of 14 amino acids. Germline CDR1 is MNHEY and CDR2 is SMNVEV (reference sequence). The chain couples TRBV27 to TRBJ1-4; no clear D gene. The sample taken for sequencing was peripheral blood. The sequence was obtained from an elderly man with acute or convalescent COVID-19. For the CDR3, the DNA is TGTGCCAGCAGTTTCGTTACTAGTGGTGAAAAACTGTTTTTT. Its translation is CASSFVTSGEKLFF.